What follows describes a single T cell receptor beta chain. The data were obtained in a study of identical twins. MiXCR, run by TCRdb on the 5' RACE reads, gives a single entry per CDR3 protein. The sample lists about 520,000 distinct CDR3 sequences, approximately 22% occurring once. The CDR3 length is 11 residues. The V gene's germline CDR1 is LGHNT and CDR2 FRNRAP. V was clipped by 2 bases and J by 10 bases, with 6 bases between them. These data also formed part of another study, on T cells expressing NK-cell markers.

The receptor was isolated from a woman aged 18-29 years in good health. The J gene is TRBJ2-1, the V gene TRBV12-5, with D hard to call. Sequencing was done on a sample of CD4+ T cells sorted from blood. The CDR3 bases are TGTGCTAGTGGTTTGTGGTTAGAGCAGTTCTTC. Translated: CASGLWLEQFF.